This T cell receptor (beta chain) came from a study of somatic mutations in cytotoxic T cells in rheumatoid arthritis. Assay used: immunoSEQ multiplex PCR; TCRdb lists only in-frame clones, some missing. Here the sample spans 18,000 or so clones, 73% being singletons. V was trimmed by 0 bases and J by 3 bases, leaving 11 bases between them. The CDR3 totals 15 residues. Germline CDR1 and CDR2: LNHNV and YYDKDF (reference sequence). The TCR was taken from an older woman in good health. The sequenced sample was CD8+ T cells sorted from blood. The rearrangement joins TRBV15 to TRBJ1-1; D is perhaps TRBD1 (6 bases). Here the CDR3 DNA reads TGTGCCACCAGCAGAGATGGGGGGCGGGACACTGAAGCTTTCTTT. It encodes CATSRDGGRDTEAFF.